Below, 31 T cell receptor beta chains from the same sample are listed, as sequenced in a study of shared clonotypes between healthy human individuals. The assay was immunoSEQ multiplex PCR, and TCRdb's table has in-frame clones only and misses some. The sample shows roughly 1,500,000 clones, approximately 98.5% of them seen only once. Specimen: naive CD4+ T cells sorted from blood. Subset specified: CD45RA+ positively selected. The source of these receptors is a man aged 30 to 39 in good health.

This rearrangement joins TRBV11-2 to TRBJ1-3; D possibly corresponds to TRBD1 (5 bases). Germline values: CDR1 SGHAT, CDR2 FQNNGV. The CDR3 spans 17 residues. Trimming took 1 base from V and 11 from J, leaving 24 bases between them. CDR3 protein: CASSLVPGLILAGAIYF. The CDR3 DNA sequence: TGTGCCAGCAGCTTAGTTCCTGGGCTGATCCTTGCGGGGGCCATATATTTT.

The CDR3 sequence is CASSPVAGGETQYF. In nucleotides, the CDR3 is TGTGCCAGCTCACCTGTAGCGGGAGGAGAGACCCAGTACTTC. This sequence joins TRBV18 and TRBJ2-5, with 10 bases identical to TRBD2. V shed 3 bases, J shed 4 bases, and the junction held 2 bases outside the gene matches. CDR1 and CDR2 (germline): KGHSH, LQKENI. The CDR3 runs to 14 residues.

The V gene is TRBV7-2, the J gene TRBJ2-3; 13 positions agree with TRBD2. CDR3 size: 17 residues. Trimming cost V 1 base and J 2 bases; bases outside gene matches: 3. CDR1 and CDR2 from the germline V gene are SGHTA and FQGNSA. The chain's CDR3 is CASSLVGLAGVTDTQYF. The CDR3 nucleotides are TGTGCCAGCAGCTTAGTCGGACTAGCGGGAGTCACAGATACGCAGTATTTT.

CDR3 bases: TGCAGTGCTAGTGGCTACACCTTC. Encoded protein: CSASGYTF. This chain links TRBV20-1 with TRBJ1-2; D is unclear. The CDR3 spans 8 residues. V lost 3 bases to trimming and J lost 7 bases, with 0 bases between them. CDR1 is DFQATT, CDR2 SNEGSKA, per germline (reference sequence).

As for this clone: Within the sample, other DNA sequences also encode this same CDR3. This chain links TRBV5-1 with TRBJ2-7; D is ambiguous. V was clipped by 0 bases and J by 1 base, with 8 bases between them. The CDR3 has 14 amino acids. Germline V gene data show CDR1 as SGHRS and CDR2 as YFSETQ. The CDR3 loop is CASSLGHSSYEQYF. CDR3 DNA: TGCGCCAGCAGCTTGGGGCATTCGTCCTACGAGCAGTACTTC. Supplemented by reference TRBV5-1 and TRBJ2-7, the full variable domain reads KAGVTQTPRYLIKTRGQQVTLSCSPISGHRSVSWYQQTPGQGLQFLFEYFSETQRNKGNFPGRFSGRQFSNSRSEMNVSTLELGDSALYLCASSLGHSSYEQYFGPGTRLTVT.

This chain uses TRBV6-5 with TRBJ1-2; D remains ambiguous. Germline CDR1 reads MNHEY; CDR2 reads SVGAGI. Trimming took 5 bases from V and 7 from J, leaving 11 bases between them. This CDR3 has 12 residues. Written as DNA, the CDR3 is TGTGCCAGCAGTAAACTCGACGGTGGCTACACCTTC. Amino acids: CASSKLDGGYTF.

This chain connects TRBV27 to TRBJ2-1; TRBD1 aligns across 7 bases. The germline CDR1 and CDR2 sequences are MNHEY and SMNVEV (reference sequence). This CDR3 contains 13 residues. V shed 4 bases, J shed 12 bases, and the junction held 9 bases outside the gene matches. The CDR3 DNA reads TGTGCCAGCAGTTCGACAGGGACGAGGGGGCAGTTCTTC. This codes for CASSSTGTRGQFF.

The V call is TRBV5-1, the J call TRBJ2-2; 7 bases fit TRBD1. Trimming took 3 bases from V and 4 from J; bases not matched to a gene: 3. The CDR3 has 14 amino acids. The germline V gene has CDR1 SGHRS and CDR2 YFSETQ. The CDR3 bases are TGCGCCAGCAGCTGGGACAGAAGCACCGGGGAGCTGTTTTTT. Protein product: CASSWDRSTGELFF.

The V gene is TRBV2, the J gene TRBJ1-5, with a tentative D call TRBD1 (5 bases). The CDR3 covers 13 residues. The germline gives CDR1 SNHLY, CDR2 FYNNEI. V was pared by 6 bases and J by 1 base, with 7 bases between. Here the CDR3 reads CASRQDSNQPQHF. The CDR3 DNA reads TGTGCCAGCAGACAGGACAGCAATCAGCCCCAGCATTTT.

The CDR3 coding sequence is TGTGCCAGCAGCTTAGGCGGGGGCGCGAACACCGGGGAGCTGTTTTTT. Amino acids: CASSLGGGANTGELFF. The gene calls are TRBV7-8 and TRBJ2-2; D is possibly TRBD2 (7 bases). The V end lost 1 base, the J end lost 0 bases, and 9 bases lay between the germline ends. Per germline, CDR1 SGHVS and CDR2 FQNEAQ. CDR3 length equals 16 residues. The full variable domain, with the rest looked up from reference TRBV7-8 and TRBJ2-2, is GAGVSQSPRYKVAKRGQDVALRCDPISGHVSLFWYQQALGQGPEFLTYFQNEAQLDKSGLPSDRFFAERPEGSVSTLKIQRTQQEDSAVYLCASSLGGGANTGELFFGEGSRLTVL.

The V call is TRBV6-5, the J call TRBJ2-7, with a weak D call TRBD2 (5 bases). The CDR3 runs 13 residues. Between the trimmed V and J ends, which lost 5 bases and 3 bases, there was a span of 11 bases. CDR1 and CDR2 from the germline V gene are MNHEY and SVGAGI. The CDR3 is CASSRVGGYEQYF. The CDR3 DNA sequence: TGTGCCAGCAGTCGGGTAGGAGGCTACGAGCAGTACTTC.

As concerns this clone: The same CDR3 can be traced to other DNA sequences in this sample. V gene TRBV27 combines with J gene TRBJ1-2, with a possible D match to TRBD1 (5 bases). CDR3 size: 12 residues. CDR1 MNHEY and CDR2 SMNVEV come from the germline V gene (reference sequence). V lost 6 bases and J 5 bases, leaving 10 bases between the germline ends. The CDR3 reads CASSFRGYGYTF. The CDR3 coding sequence is TGTGCCAGCAGCTTCCGGGGGTATGGCTACACCTTC.

The table lists this clone with a count of one. Other nucleotide sequences from this sample produce the same CDR3. The chain uses TRBV18 and TRBJ2-3; D may correspond to TRBD1 or TRBD2 (5 bases each). Trimming left V 3 bases short and J 1 base short, with 8 bases between. CDR3 length equals 14 residues. Germline V gene lookup returns CDR1 KGHSH and CDR2 LQKENI. In nucleotides, the CDR3 is TGTGCCAGCTCACCCCTGGGGGGCACAGATACGCAGTATTTT. Amino acid sequence: CASSPLGGTDTQYF.

The CDR3 protein is CASSASGGEQFF. CDR3 coding DNA: TGTGCCAGCAGCGCATCAGGGGGTGAGCAGTTCTTC. The genes are TRBV7-3 and TRBJ2-1; TRBD1 agrees at 7 bases. Trimming at V came to 5 bases and at J to 9 bases, leaving 4 bases not matched to a gene. This CDR3 spans 12 amino acids. Germline CDR1 SGHTA, CDR2 FQGTGA.

This clone was recorded once. This sequence joins TRBV11-2 and TRBJ2-1, with 8 bases identical to TRBD2. Germline loops: CDR1 SGHAT, CDR2 FQNNGV. The CDR3 length is 15 residues. The V gene end was trimmed by 1 base and the J gene end by 10 bases; junction bases not matched to a gene: 9. CDR3 amino acids: CASSLVWLAGGEQFF. In DNA form, the CDR3 reads TGTGCCAGCAGCTTAGTCTGGCTAGCGGGTGGAGAGCAGTTCTTC. The full variable domain, its missing parts supplied by reference TRBV11-2 and TRBJ2-1, is EAGVAQSPRYKIIEKRQSVAFWCNPISGHATLYWYQQILGQGPKLLIQFQNNGVVDDSQLPKDRFSAERLKGVDSTLKIQPAKLEDSAVYLCASSLVWLAGGEQFFGPGTRLTVL.

CDR3 protein: CASSPVGDLSSGANVLTF. For the CDR3, the DNA is TGTGCCAGCTCACCCGTTGGGGACCTAAGCTCTGGGGCCAACGTCCTGACTTTC. The chain employs TRBV18 and TRBJ2-6; D tentatively reads TRBD1 or TRBD2 (5 bases each). Per germline, CDR1 KGHSH and CDR2 LQKENI. The CDR3 contains 18 residues. Trimming removed 3 bases at V and 0 bases at J, with 15 bases between. Using reference TRBV18 and TRBJ2-6 for the parts outside the CDR3, the full variable domain is NAGVMQNPRHLVRRRGQEARLRCSPMKGHSHVYWYRQLPEEGLKFMVYLQKENIIDESGMPKERFSAEFPKEGPSILRIQQVVRGDSAAYFCASSPVGDLSSGANVLTFGAGSRLTVL.

The chain couples TRBV29-1 to TRBJ2-7, with TRBD2 matching 9 bases. The germline V gene encodes CDR1 SQVTM and CDR2 ANQGSEA. The CDR3 covers 19 residues. With V trimmed by 4 bases and J by 5 bases, 24 bases remained unmatched. The DNA for the CDR3 is TGCAGCGTTGTTCGAGAGGGTAGCGGGAGTACCCCCTACAGGGACGAGCAGTACTTC. This encodes CSVVREGSGSTPYRDEQYF.

The chain carries TRBV7-2 and TRBJ2-7; D unresolved. CDR3 length: 14 amino acids. V lost 5 bases and J lost 0, with 11 bases in between. Germline CDR1 and CDR2: SGHTA and FQGNSA. Written as DNA, the CDR3 is TGTGCCAGCAGCCGGACGGTAAGCTCCTACGAGCAGTACTTC. This translates into CASSRTVSSYEQYF.

V usage is TRBV10-3 and J usage is TRBJ1-2, with 11 bases matching TRBD1. Germline CDR1 reads ENHRY; CDR2 reads SYGVKD. V dropped 3 bases and J dropped 3; count of bases not matched to a gene: 12. This CDR3 is 18 amino acids long. The CDR3 region is CAISEFRWRDRGDYGYTF. The CDR3 DNA reads as TGTGCCATCAGTGAATTCCGATGGAGGGACAGGGGGGACTATGGCTACACCTTC.

This rearrangement joins TRBV5-1 to TRBJ2-7; 8 bases match TRBD1. Per germline, CDR1 SGHRS and CDR2 YFSETQ. The J segment lost 2 bases and the V segment lost 4 bases, leaving 8 bases of the junction unmatched. The CDR3 totals 15 residues. The CDR3 reads CASSPRTGPTYEQYF. In DNA form, the CDR3 reads TGCGCCAGCAGCCCCCGGACAGGGCCTACCTACGAGCAGTACTTC. The full variable domain, in which reference TRBV5-1 and TRBJ2-7 provide the parts outside the CDR3, is KAGVTQTPRYLIKTRGQQVTLSCSPISGHRSVSWYQQTPGQGLQFLFEYFSETQRNKGNFPGRFSGRQFSNSRSEMNVSTLELGDSALYLCASSPRTGPTYEQYFGPGTRLTVT.

This clone was counted once. For the CDR3, the DNA is TGTGCCAGCAGACCCAACACAAGCAATCAGCCCCAGCATTTT. Translating gives CASRPNTSNQPQHF. This chain connects TRBV6-5 to TRBJ1-5; D is unclear. The germline gives CDR1 MNHEY, CDR2 SVGAGI. The length of the CDR3 is 14 residues. Trimming stripped 6 bases from V and 1 base from J, with 10 bases between.

This clone was detected once. The chain links TRBV6-1 to TRBJ2-3, with 9 bases identical to TRBD2. Germline V gene data show CDR1 as MNHNS and CDR2 as SASEGT. V lost 5 bases to trimming and J lost 0 bases; unmatched junction nucleotides: 3. The CDR3 loop spans 15 amino acids. DNA for the CDR3: TGTGCCAGCAGTTCACTAGCGGGTAGCACAGATACGCAGTATTTT. The encoded protein is CASSSLAGSTDTQYF.

The J gene is TRBJ2-1, the V gene TRBV11-3, with D perhaps matching TRBD2 (6 bases). V was pared by 3 bases and J by 5 bases, with 14 bases between. CDR3 length: 15 residues. Germline loops: CDR1 SGHNT, CDR2 YENEEA. DNA of the CDR3: TGTGCCAGCAGCTTTGGCCTAGCGATCAACAATGAGCAGTTCTTC. Residues: CASSFGLAINNEQFF.

This chain connects TRBV18 to TRBJ1-3; D call uncertain. The CDR3 has 18 amino acids. V lost 1 base to trimming and J lost 2 bases, with 18 bases between them. Germline CDR1 and CDR2: KGHSH and LQKENI. CDR3 sequence: CASSPLSGAGRTGNTIYF. In DNA form, the CDR3 reads TGTGCCAGCTCACCACTATCAGGAGCCGGCAGAACTGGAAACACCATATATTTT. The whole variable domain, filled in from reference TRBV18 and TRBJ1-3, reads NAGVMQNPRHLVRRRGQEARLRCSPMKGHSHVYWYRQLPEEGLKFMVYLQKENIIDESGMPKERFSAEFPKEGPSILRIQQVVRGDSAAYFCASSPLSGAGRTGNTIYFGEGSWLTVV.

In DNA, the CDR3 is TGTGCCAGCAGTCCCGGGACAGGGTTCGATGAGCAGTTCTTC. Its protein product is CASSPGTGFDEQFF. V gene TRBV5-4 combines with J gene TRBJ2-1, with 9 bases matching TRBD1. This CDR3 has 14 residues. V dropped 5 bases and J dropped 8; count of bases not matched to a gene: 8. Germline CDR1 SGHNT, CDR2 YYREEE (reference sequence).

The chain has TRBV19 and TRBJ2-2; no clear D gene. Trimming left V 7 bases short and J 4 bases short, with 13 bases between. CDR1 is LNHDA and CDR2 is SQIVND in the germline V gene (reference sequence). The CDR3 is 14 amino acids. The chain's CDR3 is CASTLVTGTGELFF. The CDR3 DNA reads TGTGCCAGTACCCTAGTCACGGGCACCGGGGAGCTGTTTTTT.

J is TRBJ2-7 and V is TRBV6-1, with D perhaps matching TRBD2 (6 bases). CDR3 size: 15 residues. The ends were cut back, 6 bases at V and 5 bases at J, with 20 bases in the middle. Per germline, CDR1 MNHNS and CDR2 SASEGT. The CDR3 DNA follows: TGTGCCAGCAGGGTCATTTTTAGCGGCGAGCACGAGCAGTACTTC. It specifies CASRVIFSGEHEQYF.

Details on this clone: An end of the junction differs from the germline gene, which may be a read error. The genes are TRBV14 and TRBJ2-7; 13 nucleotides line up with TRBD2. From germline, CDR1 is SGHDN and CDR2 FVKESK. The length of the CDR3 is 14 residues. The CDR3 loop reads CASSQGSTSGRADF. The CDR3 DNA is TGTGCCAGCAGCCAAGGTAGCACTAGCGGGAGGGCAGACTTC. Combining the CDR3 with reference TRBV14 and TRBJ2-7 gives the whole variable domain EAGVTQFPSHSVIEKGQTVTLRCDPISGHDNLYWYRRVMGKEIKFLLHFVKESKQDESGMPNNRFLAERTGGTYSTLKVQPAELEDSGVYFCASSQGSTSGRADFGPGTRLTVT.

The chain couples TRBV28 to TRBJ2-7, with TRBD2 identical over 8 bases. The trim removed 4 bases at V and 5 bases at J, leaving 13 bases unmatched. Germline V gene lookup returns CDR1 MDHEN and CDR2 SYDVKM. The CDR3 runs to 16 residues. The CDR3 region is CASSSTGTRRRDEQYF. The CDR3 DNA sequence: TGTGCCAGCAGTTCCACCGGGACTAGGAGGAGGGACGAGCAGTACTTC.

The rearrangement links TRBV13 to TRBJ2-7, with 8 bases matching TRBD2. This CDR3 has 18 amino acids. Losses at the gene ends were 3 bases for V and 2 bases for J; bases not matched to a gene: 15. Germline loops: CDR1 PRHDT, CDR2 FYEKMQ (reference sequence). CDR3 DNA: TGTGCCAGCAGCTTTGTGGCGTCGGCGGGACTAGGTCCCTACGAGCAGTACTTC. Translated, it gives CASSFVASAGLGPYEQYF.

V gene TRBV9 combines with J gene TRBJ2-3, with 7 bases lining up with TRBD1. J was trimmed by 6 bases and V by 4 bases; bases with no gene match: 14. Per germline, CDR1 SGDLS and CDR2 YYNGEE. The CDR3 sequence is 16 residues long. CDR3 amino acids: CASSPRTGGGRDTQYF. The CDR3 nucleotides read TGTGCCAGCAGCCCCAGGACAGGCGGCGGTAGGGATACGCAGTATTTT.